This T cell receptor beta chain was captured in a study of CD8 T cells in Susac syndrome. Study-wide context: Within the sequenced Susac syndrome patient group, over 5 exhibited active disease and about eight were in remission.

An input of about 0.5 to 1 ug of RNA was subjected to reverse transcription using random hexamers. TCRdb reanalysed the immunoSEQ multiplex PCR reads using MiXCR and keeps one entry per CDR3 protein. Of 65,000 to 95,000 distinct CDR3 sequences listed, over 85% are singletons. V lost 3 bases and J 6 bases, leaving 9 bases between the germline ends. The CDR3 length is 12 residues. From germline, CDR1 is SGDLS and CDR2 YYNGEE. TCR beta from blood CD8+ and CD4+ T cells was sequenced. The TCR was taken from a human donor with Susac syndrome. The chain is built from TRBV9 and TRBJ1-1; D is unclear. The sample comprised CD8+ T cells from PBMCs. DNA for the CDR3: TGTGCCAGCAGCGACGATACCTCTGAAGCTTTCTTT. This gives the protein CASSDDTSEAFF.